This TCR beta chain originates from a study of T cells in Graves' hyperthyroidism and ophthalmopathy. Amplification of TCR beta CDR3 regions was performed using RNA transcripts as template. Using the HTBI primer set, a first-round RT-PCR was run on the TCR CDR3. From the multiplex PCR reads, TCRdb called clonotypes with MiXCR, one entry per CDR3 protein. The sample holds about 200,000 distinct CDR3 sequences; about 15% are singletons and the top ten take about 50%. This clonotype has more than one count but fewer than ten. The germline V gene has CDR1 MGHDK and CDR2 SYGVNS. Trimming took off 1 base at V and 5 bases at J, with 9 bases between the two ends. This CDR3 has 15 amino acids.

The specimen sequenced was blood. The origin of this receptor is a woman aged 50 to 60 with Graves' hyperthyroidism. This chain links TRBV25-1 with TRBJ2-6; D uncertain. The CDR3 DNA reads TGTGCCAGCAGTGAATTTTCTTCTCGGGCCAACGTCCTGACTTTC. Translated, it gives CASSEFSSRANVLTF.